This is a list of T cell receptor beta chains from one sample in a study of T cell responses to AZD1222 COVID-19 vaccine. Only in-frame clones appear in the TCRdb table, and some are missing; sequencing was by immunoSEQ multiplex PCR. The data show around 150,000 clones, around 94% seen once. The sequencing used peripheral blood, collected on day 0 of AZD1222 vaccination. All receptors derive from an adult in good health. Each CDR3 is given with its conserved first and last residue. A D gene is named only where the DNA matches it firmly. The listing skips clone size in some rows; elsewhere it reads once, few, many or a size class.

d_gene,v_gene,abundance,j_gene,CDR3aa,CDR3nt
.,TRBV5-4,.,TRBJ2-3,CASSFSGEDTQYF,TGTGCCAGCAGCTTTTCAGGGGAGGATACGCAGTATTTT
TRBD2,TRBV28,.,TRBJ2-3,CASSLRMASGLDTQYF,TGTGCCAGCAGTTTGAGGATGGCTAGCGGGCTTGATACGCAGTATTTT
TRBD1,TRBV5-1,.,TRBJ1-2,CASSLDRAIYGYTF,TGCGCCAGCAGCCTGGACAGGGCAATCTATGGCTACACCTTC
.,TRBV19,.,TRBJ2-3,CASSIGLGWGDTQYF,TGTGCCAGTAGTATAGGGCTCGGGTGGGGGGATACGCAGTATTTT
TRBD1,TRBV6-5,.,TRBJ2-2,CASNWDRETGELFF,TGTGCCAGCAACTGGGACAGGGAGACCGGGGAGCTGTTTTTT
TRBD2,TRBV11-2,.,TRBJ2-3,CASEPGGWKGLTDTQYF,TGTGCCAGCGAACCGGGAGGCTGGAAGGGACTCACAGATACGCAGTATTTT
.,TRBV5-8,once,TRBJ1-2,CASSLQDRQYGYTF,TGTGCCAGCAGCTTGCAGGATCGGCAGTATGGCTACACCTTC
TRBD2,TRBV11-2,.,TRBJ2-1,CASSRTSANSYNEQFF,TGTGCCAGCAGCCGGACTAGCGCAAACTCCTACAATGAGCAGTTCTTC
.,TRBV4-2,.,TRBJ1-3,CASSQDRSARSGNTIYF,TGTGCCAGCAGCCAAGATCGTTCAGCACGCTCTGGAAACACCATATATTTT
.,TRBV7-9,.,TRBJ1-2,CASSVLEQGYTF,TGTGCCAGCAGCGTCCTTGAGCAGGGGTACACCTTC
.,TRBV11-2,.,TRBJ1-1,CASSLEGGGLLNTEAFF,TGTGCCAGCAGCTTAGAAGGCGGAGGGCTCCTGAACACTGAAGCTTTCTTT
.,TRBV28,.,TRBJ1-4,CASIQTGGGEKLFF,TGTGCCAGCATCCAAACGGGGGGAGGTGAAAAACTGTTTTTT
TRBD1,TRBV9,.,TRBJ1-2,CASSVGETGMYGYTF,TGTGCCAGCAGCGTGGGGGAGACAGGGATGTACGGCTACACCTTC
.,TRBV19,.,TRBJ2-2,CASNRPDVSGELFF,TGTGCCAGTAATAGACCAGACGTGTCCGGGGAGCTGTTTTTT
.,TRBV9,.,TRBJ2-1,CASSVEGSDGGNSYNEQFF,TGTGCCAGCAGCGTAGAGGGGTCAGATGGCGGGAACTCCTACAATGAGCAGTTCTTC
.,TRBV2,.,TRBJ1-2,CASRATTGSDNYGYTF,TGTGCCAGCAGAGCTACAACAGGGTCAGATAACTATGGCTACACCTTC
TRBD1,TRBV10-3,.,TRBJ1-2,CATQRRDRGNYGYTF,TGTGCCACCCAACGCAGGGACAGGGGGAACTATGGCTACACCTTC
TRBD1,TRBV4-1,.,TRBJ1-5,CASSQADRDPNQPQHF,TGCGCCAGCAGCCAAGCAGACAGGGACCCTAATCAGCCCCAGCATTTT
.,TRBV24-1,.,TRBJ1-2,CATSGAPDYGYTF,TGTGCCACCAGTGGGGCGCCGGACTATGGCTACACCTTC
.,TRBV28,.,TRBJ2-3,CASSLGGYTDTQYF,TGTGCCAGCAGTTTGGGCGGATACACAGATACGCAGTATTTT
.,TRBV12-5,.,TRBJ1-1,CASGLGVLAFF,TGTGCTAGTGGTTTGGGAGTGTTGGCTTTCTTT
.,TRBV4-1,.,TRBJ1-5,CASSHGLQDPVQHF,TGCGCCAGCAGCCACGGGCTGCAGGACCCCGTCCAGCATTTT
TRBD1,TRBV4-2,.,TRBJ1-6,CASSQDPLDRVGVNSPLHF,TGTGCCAGCAGCCAAGACCCCTTGGACAGGGTTGGGGTTAATTCACCCCTCCACTTT
.,TRBV5-8,.,TRBJ1-1,CASSLVVGSITEAFF,TGTGCCAGCAGCTTGGTCGTCGGGAGCATCACTGAAGCTTTCTTT
.,TRBV14,.,TRBJ1-1,CASSHGAAAFF,TGTGCCAGCAGCCACGGGGCGGCGGCTTTCTTT
.,TRBV7-3,.,TRBJ2-5,CASSSGKGEISQETQYF,TGTGCCAGCAGCTCCGGGAAGGGGGAGATATCCCAAGAGACCCAGTACTTC
.,TRBV12-2,.,TRBJ1-5,CASRWDRGGNQPQHF,TGTGCAAGTCGCTGGGACAGGGGTGGCAATCAGCCCCAGCATTTT
TRBD1,TRBV6-5,.,TRBJ1-1,CASSLQGAIGGTFF,TGTGCCAGCAGTTTGCAGGGGGCGATTGGTGGGACTTTCTTT
TRBD1,TRBV5-4,.,TRBJ1-2,CASSAHTGDYGYTF,TGTGCCAGCAGCGCGCACACAGGGGACTATGGCTACACCTTC
.,TRBV7-9,.,TRBJ2-2,CASSPSVPGELFF,TGTGCCAGCAGCCCATCGGTGCCCGGGGAGCTGTTTTTT
.,TRBV7-3,.,TRBJ2-1,CASSAGRTSYNEQFF,TGTGCCAGCAGTGCTGGACGAACCTCCTACAATGAGCAGTTCTTC
.,TRBV5-8,.,TRBJ2-1,CASSLALHEQFF,TGTGCCAGCAGCTTGGCGCTTCATGAGCAGTTCTTC
TRBD1,TRBV20-1,.,TRBJ1-2,CSATGGYGYTF,TGCAGTGCTACAGGGGGCTATGGCTACACCTTC
.,TRBV18,.,TRBJ1-2,CASSPSYPGSDYGYTF,TGTGCCAGCTCACCGTCTTATCCAGGGTCGGACTATGGCTACACCTTC
.,TRBV6-2/TRBV6-3,.,TRBJ2-5,CASSYLGGQETQYF,TGTGCCAGCAGTTACCTCGGTGGACAAGAGACCCAGTACTTC
.,TRBV5-5,.,TRBJ2-3,CASSGQPTDTQYF,TGTGCCAGCAGTGGACAGCCCACAGATACGCAGTATTTT
TRBD2,TRBV24-1,.,TRBJ2-3,CATSDSGGTDTQYF,TGTGCCACCAGTGATAGCGGGGGCACAGATACGCAGTATTTT
.,TRBV5-1,once,TRBJ1-4,CASSLGPINEKLFF,TGCGCCAGCAGCTTGGGCCCGATAAATGAAAAACTGTTTTTT
.,TRBV5-8,.,TRBJ1-1,CASSATSNRVLNTEAFF,TGTGCCAGCAGCGCCACGTCGAACAGGGTCTTAAACACTGAAGCTTTCTTT
TRBD1,TRBV19,.,TRBJ1-1,CASSTRWDRGLNTEAFF,TGTGCCAGTAGTACCCGATGGGACAGAGGATTGAACACTGAAGCTTTCTTT
.,TRBV11-2,.,TRBJ1-2,CASSFAWGRGYGYTF,TGTGCCAGCAGCTTCGCCTGGGGGCGAGGTTATGGCTACACCTTC
.,TRBV13,.,TRBJ2-2,CASRGPTSAGELFF,TGTGCCAGCAGGGGGCCAACCTCGGCCGGGGAGCTGTTTTTT
.,TRBV7-9,.,TRBJ1-1,CASSLPPGDRTEAFF,TGTGCCAGCAGCCTTCCCCCAGGGGATCGCACTGAAGCTTTCTTT
.,TRBV19,.,TRBJ1-5,CASSRFHHSNQPQHF,TGTGCCAGTAGTAGATTCCATCATAGCAATCAGCCCCAGCATTTT
.,TRBV6-5,.,TRBJ1-2,CASSYEEGNYGYTF,TGTGCCAGCAGTTACGAGGAGGGAAACTATGGCTACACCTTC